This is a list of T cell receptor beta chains from one sample in a study of spatial heterogeneity in lung cancer. TCRdb fed the 5' RACE reads into MiXCR, producing one record per CDR3 protein. The sample carries some 100,000 distinct CDR3 sequences, less than 15% recorded once. Specimen: PBMCs, collected at surgery. The receptors were sampled from a male donor with early-stage non-small cell lung cancer. Both conserved end residues are part of each CDR3. The D gene is left open where the match is weak. Rows may omit the clone size; those that give it use once, few, many or a size class.

D	V	size	J	DNA	CDR3
-	TRBV18	-	TRBJ2-7	TGTGCCAGCTCACCAAAGCGACAGGACGAGCAGTACTTC	CASSPKRQDEQYF
-	TRBV5-1	many	TRBJ1-1	TGCGCCAGCAGCTTGGATCGGATAATGAACACTGAAGCTTTCTTT	CASSLDRIMNTEAFF
-	TRBV4-3	few	TRBJ2-3	TGCGCCAGCAGCGACAGACTCACAGATACGCAGTATTTT	CASSDRLTDTQYF
-	TRBV28	few	TRBJ1-2	TGTGCCAGCAGTCTAGTCCGCGGCAACTATGGCTACACCTTC	CASSLVRGNYGYTF
TRBD1	TRBV10-3	many	TRBJ2-7	TGTGCCAACGGACAGGTTACCTACGAGCAGTACTTC	CANGQVTYEQYF
TRBD1	TRBV20-1	few	TRBJ2-3	TGCAGTGCTCCGGGACAGGGAGCTGATACGCAGTATTTT	CSAPGQGADTQYF
TRBD2	TRBV6-6	-	TRBJ2-7	TGTGCCAGCAGTTACCTAGCGGGAGGATCTGACGAGCAGTACTTC	CASSYLAGGSDEQYF
TRBD2	TRBV6-2/TRBV6-3	few	TRBJ2-7	TGTGCCAGCAGTGATCCGGGACTATCCTACGAGCAGTACTTC	CASSDPGLSYEQYF
-	TRBV9	-	TRBJ2-5	TGTGCCAGCAGCGTAGATGGCCTAAAGGGGACCCAGTACTTC	CASSVDGLKGTQYF
-	TRBV12-3/TRBV12-4	few	TRBJ2-5	TGTGCCAGCCGACAGACCCAGTACTTC	CASRQTQYF
-	TRBV11-2	few	TRBJ2-3	TGTGCCAGCAGCTCTACCCGGTGGGGGGCAGATACGCAGTATTTT	CASSSTRWGADTQYF
TRBD1	TRBV2	few	TRBJ1-5	TGTGCCAGCACCGCCTCCCAGGGGGCTCGTCAGCCCCAGCATTTT	CASTASQGARQPQHF
-	TRBV27	few	TRBJ2-7	TGTGCCACCCTGGACGGGAAATACGAGCAGTACTTC	CATLDGKYEQYF
TRBD1	TRBV4-3	few	TRBJ2-3	TGCGCCAGCAGCCAAGATGGACAGGGAAAGAGGTATTTT	CASSQDGQGKRYF
-	TRBV28	few	TRBJ2-3	TGTGCCAGCAGAGTTCCGGGGATCGCCGGCACAGATACGCAGTATTTT	CASRVPGIAGTDTQYF
-	TRBV29-1	-	TRBJ2-5	TGCAGCGGTGAATCCCAAGAGACCCAGTACTTC	CSGESQETQYF
-	TRBV10-3	-	TRBJ2-1	TGTGCCATCAAAAAGTCGACAGGCAACTCCTACAATGAGCAGTTCTTC	CAIKKSTGNSYNEQFF
-	TRBV4-3	-	TRBJ2-6	TGCGCCAGCAGCCAAGTGAGGGGCCTCTGGGCCAACGTCCTGACTTTC	CASSQVRGLWANVLTF
-	TRBV4-2	many	TRBJ2-7	TGTGCCAGCAGCCAAGGGGCTTCCTACGAGCAGTACTTC	CASSQGASYEQYF
TRBD1	TRBV27	-	TRBJ2-7	TGTGCCAGCAGTTCCCGGACAGGCGTCGAGCAGTACTTC	CASSSRTGVEQYF
TRBD1	TRBV7-2	few	TRBJ2-2	TGTGCCAGCAGCGGCCGGGACAGGGTTTTCTCCGGGGAGCTGTTTTTT	CASSGRDRVFSGELFF
-	TRBV7-6	-	TRBJ2-1	TGTGCCAGCAGCTTACGCGTCCCTCCCGAGAAGCAGTTCTTC	CASSLRVPPEKQFF
-	TRBV20-1	-	TRBJ1-1	TGCAGTGCCGCGGACAGCCTACGTCGGACTGAAGCTTTCTTT	CSAADSLRRTEAFF
-	TRBV28	-	TRBJ2-1	TGTGCCAGCAGCCTAGTACGACCCACGACGGGGGAGCGGAGTGAGCAGTTCTTC	CASSLVRPTTGERSEQFF
TRBD1	TRBV4-1	-	TRBJ1-5	TGCGCCAGCAGCCCGTGGACAGGGGATAGCAATCAGCCCCAGCATTTT	CASSPWTGDSNQPQHF
-	TRBV6-5	few	TRBJ2-2	TGTGCCAGCAGTTACTCGAGGCCACAAACCGCCCTCGGGGAGCTGTTTTTT	CASSYSRPQTALGELFF
TRBD1	TRBV18	-	TRBJ2-7	TGTGCCAGCTCACCAGGGACAGGCGAGCAGTACTTC	CASSPGTGEQYF
-	TRBV2	-	TRBJ2-7	TGTGCCAGCAGTGAAGCGGGGGCCGGCGGACTAATGGCCTACGAGCAGTACTTC	CASSEAGAGGLMAYEQYF
-	TRBV24-1	many	TRBJ2-1	TGTGCCACCAGTGTTGGAGGCGGCTACAATGAGCAGTTCTTC	CATSVGGGYNEQFF
-	TRBV9	many	TRBJ1-5	TGTGCCAGCAGCCCAGGCCCGACTTACAATCAGCCCCAGCATTTT	CASSPGPTYNQPQHF
-	TRBV7-2	-	TRBJ2-5	TGTGCCAGCAGCCGGGACTCAGAGACCCTGTACTTC	CASSRDSETLYF
TRBD2	TRBV6-1	few	TRBJ2-3	TGTGCCAGCAGTGTGGCTAGCGGGGGCCCGTTAACGCAGTATTTT	CASSVASGGPLTQYF
-	TRBV4-3	-	TRBJ2-7	TGCGCCAGCAGCCAAAGTACAGGGCCCGCCTACGAGCAGTACTTC	CASSQSTGPAYEQYF
-	TRBV29-1	few	TRBJ2-2	TGCAGCGTTGTCGGGGGCACGAACACCGGGGAGCTGTTTTTT	CSVVGGTNTGELFF
-	TRBV6-2/TRBV6-3	-	TRBJ2-2	TGTGCCAGCAGTTACCAGATTGGGACGGCTACCGGGGAGCTGTTTTTT	CASSYQIGTATGELFF
TRBD1	TRBV5-1	-	TRBJ1-1	TGCGCCAGCAGCTTAACAGGGGACACTGAAGCTTTCTTT	CASSLTGDTEAFF
-	TRBV11-3	many	TRBJ2-7	TGTGCCAGCAGCCCCCGAGGGGGCTACGAGCAGTACTTC	CASSPRGGYEQYF
-	TRBV2	many	TRBJ2-7	TGTGCCAGCAGTGAATCTGGAGGGGGGAACTACGAGCAGTACTTC	CASSESGGGNYEQYF
-	TRBV5-5	-	TRBJ2-1	TGTGCCAGCAGCTTAGGGACCCCTGGAGGGGGTGAGCAGTTCTTC	CASSLGTPGGGEQFF
TRBD1	TRBV6-2/TRBV6-3	-	TRBJ2-2	TGTGCCAGCAGTTACGGGACAGGGGACACCGGGGAGCTGTTTTTT	CASSYGTGDTGELFF
TRBD2	TRBV12-5	few	TRBJ2-1	TGTGCTAGTGGTGGCGGGACTAGCGCGTACAATGAGCAGTTCTTC	CASGGGTSAYNEQFF